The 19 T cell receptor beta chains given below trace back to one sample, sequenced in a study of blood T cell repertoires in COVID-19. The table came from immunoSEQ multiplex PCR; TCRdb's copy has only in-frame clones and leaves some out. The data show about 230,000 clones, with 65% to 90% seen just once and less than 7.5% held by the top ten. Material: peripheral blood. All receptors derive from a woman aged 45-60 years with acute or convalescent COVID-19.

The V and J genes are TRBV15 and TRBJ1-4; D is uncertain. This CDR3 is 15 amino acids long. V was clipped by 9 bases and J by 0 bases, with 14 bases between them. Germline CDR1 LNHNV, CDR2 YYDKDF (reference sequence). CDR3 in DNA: TGTGCCACGGCGAGGGCACCAGCAACTAATGAAAAACTGTTTTTT. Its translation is CATARAPATNEKLFF.

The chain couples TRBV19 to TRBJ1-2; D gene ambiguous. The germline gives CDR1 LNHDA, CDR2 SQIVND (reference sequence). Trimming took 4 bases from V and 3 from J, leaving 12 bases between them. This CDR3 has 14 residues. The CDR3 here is CASSNSRADYGYTF. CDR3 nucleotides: TGTGCCAGTAGTAACTCGCGGGCTGACTATGGCTACACCTTC.

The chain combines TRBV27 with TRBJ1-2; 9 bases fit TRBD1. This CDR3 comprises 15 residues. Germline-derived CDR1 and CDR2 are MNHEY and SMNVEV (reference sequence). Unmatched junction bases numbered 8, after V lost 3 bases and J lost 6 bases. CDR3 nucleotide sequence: TGTGCCAGCAGTTTCTTCCCGGGACAGGGCCATGGCTACACCTTC. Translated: CASSFFPGQGHGYTF.

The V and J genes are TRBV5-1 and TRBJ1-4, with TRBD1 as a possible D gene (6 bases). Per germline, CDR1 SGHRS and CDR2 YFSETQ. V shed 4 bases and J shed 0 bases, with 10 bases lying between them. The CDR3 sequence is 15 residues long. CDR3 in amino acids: CASSPGTTTNEKLFF. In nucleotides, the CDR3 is TGCGCCAGCAGCCCGGGGACAACAACTAATGAAAAACTGTTTTTT.

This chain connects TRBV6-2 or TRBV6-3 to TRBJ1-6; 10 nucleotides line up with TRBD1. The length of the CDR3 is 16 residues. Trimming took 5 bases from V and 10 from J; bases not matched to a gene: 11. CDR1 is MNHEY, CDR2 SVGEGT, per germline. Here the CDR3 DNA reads TGTGCCAGCAGTGAGTCGGGACAGGGGATGAGATCACCCCTCCACTTT. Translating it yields CASSESGQGMRSPLHF.

CDR3 loop: CASSLGSSGNEQFF. CDR3 DNA sequence: TGTGCCAGCAGCTTAGGGTCTAGCGGCAATGAGCAGTTCTTC. The rearrangement links TRBV7-2 to TRBJ2-1, with 7 bases fitting TRBD2. This CDR3 comprises 14 residues. Germline loops: CDR1 SGHTA, CDR2 FQGNSA. The V segment lost 1 base and the J segment 6 bases; nucleotides outside the gene matches: 3.

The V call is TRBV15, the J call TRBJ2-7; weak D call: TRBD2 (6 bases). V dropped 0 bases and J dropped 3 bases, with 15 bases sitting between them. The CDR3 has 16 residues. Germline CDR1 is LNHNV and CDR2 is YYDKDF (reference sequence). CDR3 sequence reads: CATSRDQGSGHYEQYF. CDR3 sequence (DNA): TGTGCCACCAGCAGAGATCAAGGTAGCGGACACTACGAGCAGTACTTC.

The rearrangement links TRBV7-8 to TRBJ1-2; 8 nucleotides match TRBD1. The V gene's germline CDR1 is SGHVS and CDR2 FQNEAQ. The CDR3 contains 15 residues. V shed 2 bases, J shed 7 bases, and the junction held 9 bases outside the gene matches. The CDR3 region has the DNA TGTGCCAGCAGCTTAACAAGGCAGGGGGCCTTTGGCTACACCTTC. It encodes CASSLTRQGAFGYTF.

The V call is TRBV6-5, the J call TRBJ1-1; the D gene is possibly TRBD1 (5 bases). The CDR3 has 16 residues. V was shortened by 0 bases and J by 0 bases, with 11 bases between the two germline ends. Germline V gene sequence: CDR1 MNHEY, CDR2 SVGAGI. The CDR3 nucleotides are TGTGCCAGCAGTTACTCTAGGGGCGGATTGAACACTGAAGCTTTCTTT. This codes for CASSYSRGGLNTEAFF.

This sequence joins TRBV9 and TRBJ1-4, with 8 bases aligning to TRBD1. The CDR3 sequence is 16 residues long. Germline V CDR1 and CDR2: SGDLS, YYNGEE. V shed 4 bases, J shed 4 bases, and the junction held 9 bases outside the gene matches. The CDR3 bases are TGTGCCAGCAGCCCCCAGAGGACAGGGAGTAATGAAAAACTGTTTTTT. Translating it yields CASSPQRTGSNEKLFF.

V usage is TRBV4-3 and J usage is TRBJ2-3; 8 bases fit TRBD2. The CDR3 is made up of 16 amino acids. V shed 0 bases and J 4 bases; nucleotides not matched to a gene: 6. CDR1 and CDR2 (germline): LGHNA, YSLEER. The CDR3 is CASSQDGRGGADTQYF. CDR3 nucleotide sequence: TGCGCCAGCAGCCAAGACGGTCGGGGGGGCGCAGATACGCAGTATTTT.

CDR3 nucleotides: TGTGCCACCCATAGGGACAGGGGGTTCGAAAAACTGTTTTTT. It specifies CATHRDRGFEKLFF. The chain carries TRBV6-5 and TRBJ1-4, with 11 nucleotides matching TRBD1. Germline CDR1 MNHEY, CDR2 SVGAGI. The CDR3 has 14 residues. The junction had 9 bases not matched to a gene; V was cut back by 10 bases and J by 8 bases.

CDR3 in amino acids: CASSLKQQGIGGYTF. CDR3 DNA: TGTGCCAGCAGCTTGAAACAACAGGGAATTGGTGGCTACACCTTC. The chain couples TRBV5-4 to TRBJ1-2, with D maybe TRBD1 (6 bases). The CDR3 runs 15 residues. Trimming took 1 base from V and 7 from J, leaving 17 bases between them. Germline V lookup: CDR1 SGHNT, CDR2 YYREEE (reference sequence).

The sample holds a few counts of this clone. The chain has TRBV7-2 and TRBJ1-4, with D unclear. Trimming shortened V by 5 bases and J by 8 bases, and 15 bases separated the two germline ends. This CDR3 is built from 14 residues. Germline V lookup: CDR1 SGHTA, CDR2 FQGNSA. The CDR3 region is CASSPGSRGEKLFF. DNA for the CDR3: TGTGCCAGCAGCCCCGGGTCGCGGGGAGAAAAACTGTTTTTT.

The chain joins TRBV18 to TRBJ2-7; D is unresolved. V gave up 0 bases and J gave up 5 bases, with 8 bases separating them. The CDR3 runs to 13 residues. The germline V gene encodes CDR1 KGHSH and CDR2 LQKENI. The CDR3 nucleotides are TGTGCCAGCTCACCACCGGGCAGCCACGAGCAGTACTTC. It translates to CASSPPGSHEQYF.

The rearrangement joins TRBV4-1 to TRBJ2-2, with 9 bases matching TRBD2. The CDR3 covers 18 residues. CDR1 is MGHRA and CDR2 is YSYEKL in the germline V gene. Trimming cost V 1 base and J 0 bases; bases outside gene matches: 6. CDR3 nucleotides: TGCGCCAGCAGCCAAGGGGACCTAGCGGGACCGAACACCGGGGAGCTGTTTTTT. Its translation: CASSQGDLAGPNTGELFF.

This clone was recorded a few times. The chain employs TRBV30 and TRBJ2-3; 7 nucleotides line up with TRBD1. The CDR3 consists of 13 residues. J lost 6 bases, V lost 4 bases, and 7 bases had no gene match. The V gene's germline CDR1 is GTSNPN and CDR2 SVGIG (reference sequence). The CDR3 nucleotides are TGTGCCTGGAAAACGACAGGGTTGGATACGCAGTATTTT. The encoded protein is CAWKTTGLDTQYF.

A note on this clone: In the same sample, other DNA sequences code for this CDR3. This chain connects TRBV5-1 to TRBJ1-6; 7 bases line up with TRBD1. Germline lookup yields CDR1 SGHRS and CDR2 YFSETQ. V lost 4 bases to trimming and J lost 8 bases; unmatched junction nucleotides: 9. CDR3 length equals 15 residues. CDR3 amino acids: CASSQGTDSYSPLHF. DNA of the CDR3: TGCGCCAGCAGCCAAGGGACAGACAGTTATTCACCCCTCCACTTT.

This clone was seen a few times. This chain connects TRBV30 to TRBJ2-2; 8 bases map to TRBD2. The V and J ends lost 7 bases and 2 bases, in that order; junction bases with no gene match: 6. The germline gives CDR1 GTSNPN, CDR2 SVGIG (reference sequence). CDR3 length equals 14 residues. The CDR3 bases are TGTGCCTCTGGACTAGCCCGAAACACCGGGGAGCTGTTTTTT. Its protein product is CASGLARNTGELFF. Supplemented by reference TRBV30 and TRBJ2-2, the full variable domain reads SQTIHQWPATLVQPVGSPLSLECTVEGTSNPNLYWYRQAAGRGLQLLFYSVGIGQISSEVPQNLSASRPQDRQFILSSKKLLLSDSGFYLCASGLARNTGELFFGEGSRLTVL.